The rows below give T cell receptor beta chains drawn from one sample of a study of graft-versus-host responses after intestinal transplantation. Generated by immunoSEQ multiplex PCR, the TCRdb table keeps only in-frame clones and is missing some. The sample lists fewer than 95,000 clones; approximately 94% were seen once. For these TCRs, the target antigens are not known. The sequenced sample was unstimulated CD8+ T cells sorted from spleen or lymph node cells, obtained before intestinal transplant. The receptors were gathered from a human donor who received an intestinal transplant. The CDR3 runs from the conserved cysteine through the conserved F or W. Fields, in order: D gene, J gene, clone size, V gene, CDR3 protein, CDR3 DNA. A D gene is named only where the DNA matches it firmly. Size is stated for part of the rows, as once, few or many counts, or as a class when the clone is expanded.

>NA|TRBJ2-7|few|TRBV6-5
CASRAGVVEQYF
TGTGCCAGCCGGGCAGGGGTGGTCGAGCAGTACTTC
>TRBD2|TRBJ2-1|NA|TRBV14
CASSQGFPSGGDNEQFF
TGTGCCAGCAGCCAAGGCTTCCCAAGCGGGGGGGACAATGAGCAGTTCTTC
>NA|TRBJ1-2|NA|TRBV7-9
CASGDRNYGYTF
TGTGCCAGCGGCGACAGGAACTATGGCTACACCTTC
>NA|TRBJ1-5|NA|TRBV7-9
CASSSQGQPQHF
TGTGCCAGCAGCTCCCAGGGGCAGCCCCAGCATTTT
>NA|TRBJ1-2|NA|TRBV12-5
CASGPGESEYGYTF
TGTGCTAGTGGCCCGGGAGAGTCTGAGTATGGCTACACCTTC
>NA|TRBJ2-7|once|TRBV4-3
CASSQDIGGHYEQYF
TGCGCCAGCAGCCAAGATATCGGGGGGCACTACGAGCAGTACTTC
>NA|TRBJ1-1|once|TRBV7-6
CASTARANTEAFF
TGTGCCAGCACCGCGAGGGCGAACACTGAAGCTTTCTTT
>NA|TRBJ1-1|NA|TRBV9
CASSVGFAGGDTEAFF
TGTGCCAGCAGCGTAGGTTTCGCGGGGGGAGACACTGAAGCTTTCTTT
>TRBD2|TRBJ2-3|NA|TRBV6-5
CASSYVAGGTDTQYF
TGTGCCAGCAGTTACGTAGCGGGGGGGACAGATACGCAGTATTTT
>NA|TRBJ2-5|NA|TRBV4-1
CASSSGLYKETQYF
TGCGCCAGCAGCTCCGGACTATACAAAGAGACCCAGTACTTC
>NA|TRBJ2-7|NA|TRBV5-1
CASSFSQADPYEQYF
TGCGCCAGCAGCTTTTCTCAGGCAGACCCCTACGAGCAGTACTTC
>NA|TRBJ2-7|NA|TRBV10-3
CAIRNPGSEGAYEQYF
TGTGCCATCAGGAATCCCGGTAGTGAGGGGGCCTACGAGCAGTACTTC
>NA|TRBJ1-4|NA|TRBV4-3
CASSQDKRIGVNEKLFF
TGCGCCAGCAGCCAAGATAAGAGGATAGGGGTTAATGAAAAACTGTTTTTT
>TRBD2|TRBJ2-7|NA|TRBV7-2
CASSLSGVSYEQYF
TGTGCCAGCAGTTTAAGCGGGGTCTCCTACGAGCAGTACTTC
>NA|TRBJ2-2|NA|TRBV7-9
CASSRAVPEWLFF
TGTGCCAGCAGCCGAGCCGTCCCCGAGTGGCTGTTTTTT
>NA|TRBJ1-1|NA|TRBV30
CAWSVYGRTPGF
TGTGCCTGGAGTGTATATGGCCGGACCCCAGGGTTT
>NA|TRBJ2-7|NA|TRBV4-1
CASSQDPPPRDEQYF
TGCGCCAGCAGCCAAGATCCACCTCCACGAGACGAGCAGTACTTC
>NA|TRBJ2-2|NA|TRBV7-2
CASSLNAGELFF
TGTGCCAGCAGCCTTAATGCCGGGGAGCTGTTTTTT
>NA|TRBJ2-1|NA|TRBV11-3
CASSLNSAGIDNEQFF
TGTGCCAGCAGCCTAAATTCGGCAGGGATAGACAATGAGCAGTTCTTC
>TRBD1|TRBJ2-7|NA|TRBV29-1
CSVSGVGDRGYEQYF
TGCAGCGTTAGTGGGGTAGGGGACAGGGGCTACGAGCAGTACTTC
>TRBD1|TRBJ1-2|NA|TRBV5-1
CASTDRDDGYTF
TGCGCCAGCACGGACAGGGACGATGGCTACACCTTC
>NA|TRBJ2-3|NA|TRBV27
CASSLWSSPDTQYF
TGTGCCAGCAGTTTATGGTCCAGTCCAGATACGCAGTATTTT
>NA|TRBJ2-7|NA|TRBV9
CASSVDGGGTYEQYF
TGTGCCAGCAGCGTAGATGGGGGGGGCACCTACGAGCAGTACTTC
>NA|TRBJ1-1|once|TRBV19
CASSIGQRSEAFF
TGTGCCAGTAGTATCGGTCAGCGATCCGAAGCTTTCTTT
>NA|TRBJ1-6|NA|TRBV21-1
CAGSSSQISTLHF
TGTGCCGGATCTAGCAGCCAGATCTCCACCCTCCACTTT
>TRBD2|TRBJ2-7|NA|TRBV5-6
CASSLGTSGDIYEQYF
TGTGCCAGCAGCTTGGGGACTAGCGGGGATATTTACGAGCAGTACTTC
>NA|TRBJ1-2|NA|TRBV7-6
CASSLELLLYGYTF
TGTGCCAGCAGCTTAGAACTTTTGCTCTATGGCTACACCTTC
>TRBD1|TRBJ2-7|NA|TRBV27
CASSLGRTGPYEQYF
TGTGCCAGCAGTTTGGGTCGGACAGGTCCCTACGAGCAGTACTTC
>NA|TRBJ2-7|NA|TRBV29-1
CSVAGDRNSYEQYF
TGCAGCGTTGCCGGAGACAGGAACTCCTACGAGCAGTACTTC
>TRBD2|TRBJ2-1|NA|TRBV6-1
CASSFGLAVDNEQFF
TGTGCCAGCAGTTTTGGACTAGCGGTAGACAATGAGCAGTTCTTC
>TRBD1|TRBJ1-2|few|TRBV15
CATSSARTGLGYGYTF
TGTGCCACCAGCAGCGCCCGGACAGGGTTGGGCTATGGCTACACCTTC
>NA|TRBJ1-3|few|TRBV13
CASSKSTRGGNTIYF
TGTGCCAGCAGCAAAAGTACCCGGGGAGGAAACACCATATATTTT
>NA|TRBJ1-1|NA|TRBV27
CASSLKSGLAEAFF
TGTGCCAGCAGTTTAAAGTCAGGGCTTGCTGAAGCTTTCTTT
>TRBD1|TRBJ2-7|NA|TRBV30
CAWERTGAYEQYF
TGTGCCTGGGAGCGGACAGGGGCCTACGAGCAGTACTTC
>NA|TRBJ2-3|NA|TRBV27
CASSLWAELDRGTDTQYF
TGTGCCAGCAGTTTATGGGCGGAGTTGGACAGAGGGACAGATACGCAGTATTTT
>NA|TRBJ2-1|NA|TRBV30
CAWSLRADLTIYTEQFF
TGTGCCTGGAGCCTGAGGGCAGACCTGACTATATACACTGAGCAGTTCTTC
>TRBD1|TRBJ2-2|NA|TRBV13
CASSLRQGAGELFF
TGTGCCAGCAGTCTACGACAGGGGGCCGGGGAGCTGTTTTTT
>NA|TRBJ1-3|NA|TRBV19
CASSRDIVSGNTIYF
TGTGCCAGTAGTAGAGACATTGTCTCTGGAAACACCATATATTTT
>NA|TRBJ2-1|NA|TRBV12-5
CASAYLGGPGYNEQFF
TGTGCTAGTGCCTACCTGGGGGGGCCGGGCTACAATGAGCAGTTCTTC
>TRBD1|TRBJ2-3|NA|TRBV30
CAWSSRTGGTDTQYF
TGTGCCTGGAGTAGCAGGACAGGGGGCACAGATACGCAGTATTTT
>NA|TRBJ2-5|once|TRBV7-9
CASSLYRGNGTQYF
TGTGCCAGCAGCTTATACCGCGGGAATGGGACCCAGTACTTC
>NA|TRBJ2-5|once|TRBV5-1
CASSEAAQETQYF
TGCGCCAGCAGCGAGGCGGCCCAAGAGACCCAGTACTTC
>TRBD2|TRBJ2-3|NA|TRBV7-6
CASSPGLAGGNDSTDTQYF
TGTGCCAGCAGCCCTGGACTAGCGGGGGGTAACGATAGCACAGATACGCAGTATTTT
>NA|TRBJ1-5|NA|TRBV7-9
CASSLGRGGEQPQHF
TGTGCCAGCAGCTTAGGCCGGGGGGGTGAACAGCCCCAGCATTTT
>TRBD1|TRBJ2-2|NA|TRBV27
CASSTLGQRNTGELFF
TGTGCCAGCAGCACCCTGGGACAGAGGAACACCGGGGAGCTGTTTTTT
>TRBD1|TRBJ2-7|NA|TRBV7-9
CASSLDRGRGEQYF
TGTGCCAGCAGCTTAGACAGGGGAAGAGGCGAGCAGTACTTC
>TRBD1|TRBJ2-1|NA|TRBV5-4
CASSPGGYEQFF
TGTGCCAGCAGCCCAGGGGGTTATGAGCAGTTCTTC
>TRBD2|TRBJ2-7|NA|TRBV27
CASSTGLAAEQYF
TGTGCCAGCAGTACGGGACTAGCGGCCGAGCAGTACTTC
>NA|TRBJ2-1|NA|TRBV4-3
CASSQAGDGSSYNEQFF
TGCGCCAGCAGCCAAGCGGGGGACGGTAGCTCCTACAATGAGCAGTTCTTC